The T cell receptor (beta chain) described here comes from a study of cytomegalovirus exposure and HLA in healthy donors. For this clone: Its target is not known.

CDR1 DFQATT and CDR2 SNEGSKA come from the germline V gene (reference sequence). The CDR3 has 11 amino acids. The V end was cut by 6 bases, the J end by 4 bases, with 8 bases between. Notes on the study in general: Cytomegalovirus association was listed for 150 or so TCR beta chains. The study had only CMV serostatus as immune exposure information. Owing to their indistinguishability, certain V segments, notably TRBV6-2 and TRBV6-3, were excluded.

PCR primers comprised 60 Vbeta and 13 Jbeta primers. Some clones are missing from TCRdb's copy, which holds only in-frame ones; the method was immunoSEQ multiplex PCR. The data contain about 160,000 clones, more than 75% of them singletons. This rearrangement joins TRBV20-1 to TRBJ2-3; the D is unclear. The sample was PBMCs. The clonotype originates from a girl aged 2-9 years in good health and CMV-seropositive. The CDR3 reads CSAPKPDTQYF. CDR3 sequence (DNA): TGCAGTGCCCCCAAGCCAGATACGCAGTATTTT.